A selection of T cell receptor beta chains follows, all from one sample in a study of cytomegalovirus exposure and HLA in healthy donors. The data were produced by immunoSEQ multiplex PCR, yet TCRdb's version contains in-frame clones alone and is incomplete. The table lists about 160,000 clones, 80% to 85% of them singletons. Material: PBMCs. Receptors originate from a boy aged 2 to 10 in good health and CMV-seronegative. Both conserved end residues are part of each CDR3. The D gene is left open where the match is weak. A clone size is listed for some rows: how often the clone was seen (once, few, many), or a class if it is expanded.

V	D	size	J	DNA	CDR3
TRBV30	.	.	TRBJ1-3	TGTGCCTGGAGTTTCGACAGCCACTCTGGAAACACCATATATTTT	CAWSFDSHSGNTIYF
TRBV28	.	.	TRBJ2-7	TGTGCCAGCAATAAGCCTAGACTGGGACTCATCGAGCAGTACTTC	CASNKPRLGLIEQYF
TRBV6-1	TRBD2	.	TRBJ2-1	TGTGCCAGCAGTGTCGGGACTAGCGGGTACAATGAGCAGTTCTTC	CASSVGTSGYNEQFF
TRBV30	TRBD2	.	TRBJ2-7	TGTGCCTGGGGCGGGACTAGCGGGATCTACGAGCAGTACTTC	CAWGGTSGIYEQYF
TRBV10-3	.	few	TRBJ2-2	TGTGCCATCAGTGCCTCCGGGGAGCTGTTTTTT	CAISASGELFF
TRBV10-3	.	.	TRBJ2-7	TGTGCCATCAGTCAGGACAGCTCCTACGAGCAGTACTTC	CAISQDSSYEQYF
TRBV7-8	TRBD2	.	TRBJ2-7	TGTGCCAGCAGCGTACTATTGCTAGCGGGCCTTACCGAGCAGTACTTC	CASSVLLLAGLTEQYF
TRBV7-2	TRBD2	.	TRBJ2-7	TGTGCCAGCAGAATGAGCGGGGTAACCTACGAGCAGTACTTC	CASRMSGVTYEQYF
TRBV5-1	.	.	TRBJ2-2	TGCGCCAGCAGCCCGCCGGGAAGCGGGAACACCGGGGAGCTGTTTTTT	CASSPPGSGNTGELFF
TRBV29-1	TRBD1	once	TRBJ2-7	TGCAGCGTCGCTTCCAGACAGGGCGCCACCTACGAGCAGTACTTC	CSVASRQGATYEQYF
TRBV10-2	TRBD1	few	TRBJ1-4	TGCGCCAGCGGAGGGACAGGGAATCAAAAACTGTTTTTT	CASGGTGNQKLFF
TRBV4-1	.	.	TRBJ2-7	TGCGCCAGCAGCCAAGACGACTTACCGGGCGAGCAGTACTTC	CASSQDDLPGEQYF
TRBV14	TRBD2	.	TRBJ2-1	TGTGCCAGCAGCCAAAAACTAACTAGCGCCGGAACCAATGAGCAGTTCTTC	CASSQKLTSAGTNEQFF
TRBV5-1	TRBD1	.	TRBJ1-4	TGCGCCAGCAGCGAGGACAGGGGTGCTAATGAAAAACTGTTTTTT	CASSEDRGANEKLFF
TRBV6-5	.	.	TRBJ2-4	TGTGCCAGGGTAGAGGCTAGCACCAAAAACATTCAGTACTTC	CARVEASTKNIQYF
TRBV6-1	.	.	TRBJ1-5	TGTGCCAGCAGTGAACGGGGGGCCCAGCCCCAGCATTTT	CASSERGAQPQHF
TRBV28	TRBD2	.	TRBJ2-7	TGTGCCAGCAGTTTACCCCTAGCGGACCAAAATTACGAGCAGTACTTC	CASSLPLADQNYEQYF
TRBV5-1	.	.	TRBJ2-1	TGCGCCAGCAGCTTGGAAGGGGACATCACCTTGTACAATGAGCAGTTCTTC	CASSLEGDITLYNEQFF
TRBV5-1	.	.	TRBJ2-6	TGCGCCAGCAGCTACCGACAGAACTCTGGGGCCAACGTCCTGACTTTC	CASSYRQNSGANVLTF
TRBV5-1	.	.	TRBJ1-1	TGCGCCAGCAGCTTGGCCAGAAACACTGAAGCTTTCTTT	CASSLARNTEAFF
TRBV15	.	.	TRBJ1-3	TGTGCCACCAGCAGAATTCAGGGGCTCGGGGACACCATATATTTT	CATSRIQGLGDTIYF
TRBV4-1	TRBD1	.	TRBJ1-5	TGCGCCAGCAGCCAGCCTGACAGGGGGATATGGCCCCAGCATTTT	CASSQPDRGIWPQHF
TRBV6-1	.	.	TRBJ2-1	TGTGCCAGCAAGATGGGAGTAGGAGACTACAATGAGCAGTTCTTC	CASKMGVGDYNEQFF
TRBV11-2	TRBD1	.	TRBJ2-7	TGTGCCAGCGGGGGACAGGGGGCGCGCTACGAGCAGTACTTC	CASGGQGARYEQYF
TRBV27	.	.	TRBJ1-2	TGTGCCAGTACGTCGGACGCCGGGAGCTACTATGGCTACACCTTC	CASTSDAGSYYGYTF
TRBV6-1	TRBD1	.	TRBJ1-4	TGTGCCAGCAGCGAGGGACAGGGGAATGAAAAACTGTTTTTT	CASSEGQGNEKLFF
TRBV11-2	TRBD1	.	TRBJ2-7	TGTGCCAGCAGCTTGGGCTCAGGGGGTTCCTACGAGCAGTACTTC	CASSLGSGGSYEQYF
TRBV23-1	TRBD1	.	TRBJ1-1	TGCGCCAGCAGTCAATCGTTCCTGGACAGGGCTCTGCACACTGAAGCTTTCTTT	CASSQSFLDRALHTEAFF
TRBV9	TRBD1	.	TRBJ2-2	TGTGCCAGCAGCGAGCGGGACAGGGGGCACAGGGAGCTGTTTTTT	CASSERDRGHRELFF
TRBV14	TRBD2	.	TRBJ2-1	TGTGCCAGCAGCCAAGAGTCAGCGGGGGACAATGAGCAGTTCTTC	CASSQESAGDNEQFF
TRBV28	.	.	TRBJ1-2	TGTGCCAGCAGTTATGAACTCAGGGGTGAAGGCTACACCTTC	CASSYELRGEGYTF
TRBV5-1	.	.	TRBJ1-5	TGCGCCAGCAGCTCGGCAGGGGATCCCAGGGGGCCCCAGCATTTT	CASSSAGDPRGPQHF
TRBV25-1	.	.	TRBJ2-7	TGTGCCAGCAGGAGGGGGGGATCCTACGAGCAGTACTTC	CASRRGGSYEQYF
TRBV10-3	TRBD1	.	TRBJ1-1	TGTGCCATCAGTCCGGACAGGGAGAGCACTGAAGCTTTCTTT	CAISPDRESTEAFF
TRBV27	.	.	TRBJ2-7	TGTGCCAGCAGTCTACTTCCCATCTCCTACGAGCAGTACTTC	CASSLLPISYEQYF
TRBV27	.	.	TRBJ2-1	TGTGCCAGCAAGGTCCCGGCATCCATGGGAGGACGAGGGTATGAGCAGTTCTTC	CASKVPASMGGRGYEQFF
TRBV6-6	TRBD2	.	TRBJ2-7	TGTGCCACGGGGGGATACGAGCAGTACTTC	CATGGYEQYF
TRBV5-1	.	.	TRBJ1-2	TGCGCCAGCAGCTTAAGGGGGTCTTATGGCTACACCTTC	CASSLRGSYGYTF
TRBV5-1	.	.	TRBJ2-2	TGCGCCAGCAGCTTGCTAGCAAGGGTCAACACCGGGGAGCTGTTTTTT	CASSLLARVNTGELFF
TRBV6-1	TRBD1	.	TRBJ1-1	TGTGCCAGCAGTGCCCCCCGGGGACAGCGAGGCGGGACTGAAGCTTTCTTT	CASSAPRGQRGGTEAFF
TRBV18	TRBD1	.	TRBJ1-1	TGTGCCAGCTCACCGGACAGGGGAGGAATGAACACTGAAGCTTTCTTT	CASSPDRGGMNTEAFF
TRBV7-6	.	few	TRBJ2-3	TGTGCCAGCAGCTTAGCCCTACTCCGGGCAGATACGCAGTATTTT	CASSLALLRADTQYF
TRBV7-9	.	.	TRBJ1-1	TGTGCCAGCAGCTTAGGCGGGGAGGGCAGCACTGAAGCTTTCTTT	CASSLGGEGSTEAFF
TRBV14	.	.	TRBJ1-3	TGTGCCAGCAGCCAAGTTCGGAGCTCTGGAAACACCATATATTTT	CASSQVRSSGNTIYF
TRBV18	.	few	TRBJ1-1	TGTGCCAGCTCACCCAGAGGGTTGAACACTGAAGCTTTCTTT	CASSPRGLNTEAFF
TRBV6-1	.	.	TRBJ2-7	TGTGCCAGCAGTGAAGCGCCCCCTATAGTGGCCTACGAGCAGTACTTC	CASSEAPPIVAYEQYF
TRBV5-1	.	.	TRBJ2-3	TGCGCCAGCAGCTCTGGAAGGACGGGACTCACGCAGTATTTT	CASSSGRTGLTQYF
TRBV4-1	TRBD2	.	TRBJ2-3	TGCGCCAGCAGCCGGGAGCTAGCGGGAGGGGCGAGAGATACGCAGTATTTT	CASSRELAGGARDTQYF
TRBV19	TRBD1	.	TRBJ2-7	TGTGCCAGTAGTAGGACAGGGATCTCCTACGAGCAGTACTTC	CASSRTGISYEQYF
TRBV5-1	.	.	TRBJ2-7	TGCGCCAGCAGCTTTTACAGCTCCTACGAGCAGTACTTC	CASSFYSSYEQYF
TRBV19	.	.	TRBJ1-5	TGTGCCAGTACCCAGGGACCGCCGGGAGGTAGCAATCAGCCCCAGCATTTT	CASTQGPPGGSNQPQHF
TRBV15	.	.	TRBJ2-4	TGTGCCACCAGCAGAGTACAGGGTTGGCTAAACATTCAGTACTTC	CATSRVQGWLNIQYF
TRBV27	TRBD1	.	TRBJ2-1	TGTGCCAGCAGTAGACAGGGAGTCAATGAGCAGTTCTTC	CASSRQGVNEQFF
TRBV6-1	.	few	TRBJ1-1	TGTGCCAGCTCTCCGGGGGGGTTCGGCACTGAAGCTTTCTTT	CASSPGGFGTEAFF
TRBV12-5	.	.	TRBJ2-3	TGTGCTAGTGGTTTGGGGTTTCGGGTACCGGGCACAGATACGCAGTATTTT	CASGLGFRVPGTDTQYF
TRBV6-6	.	once	TRBJ1-2	TGTGCCAGCAGTTACTCCCCGGGGTCTGGCTACACCTTC	CASSYSPGSGYTF
TRBV9	.	.	TRBJ2-6	TGTGCCAGCAGCGACCCGGCTGGGGCCAACGTCCTGACTTTC	CASSDPAGANVLTF
TRBV6-1	.	.	TRBJ2-2	TGTGCCAGCAACAGGGCGTCGAACACCGGGGAGCTGTTTTTT	CASNRASNTGELFF
TRBV29-1	TRBD1	.	TRBJ1-1	TGCAGCGTTGATCAGGACAGGGGGCTCACTGAAGCTTTCTTT	CSVDQDRGLTEAFF